One and the same sample provided the 2 T cell receptor beta chains below, sequenced in a study of cytomegalovirus exposure and HLA in healthy donors. Method: immunoSEQ multiplex PCR; TCRdb's copy keeps in-frame clones and lacks some. The table includes roughly 71,000 clones, roughly 94% detected once. Sequencing used PBMCs. These receptors were collected from a woman aged 18-30 years in good health and CMV-seronegative.

The genes are TRBV25-1 and TRBJ2-1, with 7 bases identical to TRBD1. Germline assignment: CDR1 MGHDK and CDR2 SYGVNS. Trimming at V came to 3 bases and at J to 3 bases, leaving 8 bases not matched to a gene. The CDR3 is 16 amino acids. The CDR3 DNA reads as TGTGCCAGCAGTGAGGGGACGAGACAGGGCTACAATGAGCAGTTCTTC. Translating gives CASSEGTRQGYNEQFF.

The gene calls are TRBV29-1 and TRBJ2-7; TRBD2 aligns across 7 bases. The trim removed 6 bases at V and 0 bases at J, leaving 5 bases unmatched. This CDR3 has 13 amino acids. Germline V gene lookup returns CDR1 SQVTM and CDR2 ANQGSEA. The CDR3 bases are TGCAGCGTCTCCGGGGGGAACTCCTACGAGCAGTACTTC. This translates into CSVSGGNSYEQYF.